The entry that follows covers one T cell receptor (beta chain) sequence. The antigen remains unidentified. This specimen belongs to a study of high-grade serous ovarian cancer treatment subgroups. Study details: Each sample yielded on average around 7,000 unique TCR beta rearrangements from approximately 15,000 reads.

Data came from immunoSEQ multiplex PCR; TCRdb stores just in-frame clones and leaves some out. The table records about 15,000 clones, approximately 76% of them present only once. This CDR3 is 17 amino acids long. Tumor tissue was taken before any definitive surgery or chemotherapy was given. Study observations and caveats: Same-patient tumor repertoires overlapped at roughly 0.1 to 0.85; different patients barely overlapped.

V usage is TRBV12-2 and J usage is TRBJ2-1; TRBD2, as called in the table, went unchecked against the DNA. TRBV12-2 is given as a pseudogene. Sequencing was carried out using tumor tissue. The TCR comes from a human donor with high-grade serous ovarian cancer. In DNA form, the CDR3 reads TGTGCAAGTCGCTTTTCCCTCGGGGGTTGCTCCTACAATGAGCAGTTCTTC. Encoded protein: CASRFSLGGCSYNEQFF.